This entry describes one TCR beta chain. Its target is unknown. The sample comes from a study of CXCR3-negative and CXCR3-positive naive CD8 T cells. Libraries were UMI-labeled 5' RACE TRB cDNA. One entry per CDR3 protein, without DNA, is what TCRdb gives after re-calling the 5' RACE reads. In total, the table holds around 160,000 distinct CDR3 sequences. Study findings and constraints: Both of the naive subsets showed about the same high diversity, but memory CD8+ cells had much less. TRB CDR3s of CXCR3-positive naive cells were more hydrophobic than those of CXCR3-negative naive cells.

This receptor was taken from a human donor in good health. Some clones in this sample may be carry-over from other donors' samples. Sequencing was done on a sample of naive CXCR3+ CD8+ T cells from blood. The subset was: CD45RO-CCR7+CD27+CD95- naive CD8+ T cells expressing CXCR3 (TNR3+).

CDR3 sequence: CASSLQTHYGYTF. The genes are TRBV5-1 and TRBJ1-2. Looked up from germline, CDR1 is SGHRS and CDR2 is YFSETQ. The CDR3 covers 13 residues.